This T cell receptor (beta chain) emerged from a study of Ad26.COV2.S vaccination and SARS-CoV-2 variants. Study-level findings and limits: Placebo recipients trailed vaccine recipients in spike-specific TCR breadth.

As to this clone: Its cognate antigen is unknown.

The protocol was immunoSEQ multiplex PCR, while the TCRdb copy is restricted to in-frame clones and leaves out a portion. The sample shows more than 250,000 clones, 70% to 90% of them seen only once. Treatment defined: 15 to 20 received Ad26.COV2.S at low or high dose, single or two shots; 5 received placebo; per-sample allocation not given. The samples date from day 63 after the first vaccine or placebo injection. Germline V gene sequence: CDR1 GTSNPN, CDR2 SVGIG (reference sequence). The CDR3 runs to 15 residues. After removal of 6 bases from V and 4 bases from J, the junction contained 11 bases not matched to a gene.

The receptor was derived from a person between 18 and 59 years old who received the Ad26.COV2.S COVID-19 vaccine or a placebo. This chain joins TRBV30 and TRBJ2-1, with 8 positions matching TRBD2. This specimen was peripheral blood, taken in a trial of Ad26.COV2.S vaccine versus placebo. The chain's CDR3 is CACNSESGGYNEQFF. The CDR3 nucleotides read TGTGCCTGTAACTCAGAAAGCGGGGGTTACAATGAGCAGTTCTTC.